Each of the 30 T cell receptor beta chains below was sequenced from the same sample in a study of T and B cells in COVID-19 patients (dated by TCRdb to 2020 to 2021). Genomic DNA extracted from blood, in amounts of roughly 240-550 ng, served as the starting material for amplifying TRB repertoires. Sequencer: Illumina MiSeq. TRB rearrangements were amplified by multiplex PCR with BIOMED2 TRB-A/B primer pools. TCRdb reprocessing: public reads trimmed at Q25 with fastp, clones called with MiXCR, in-frame beta chains kept. Each record represents a unique CDR3 protein, reported with the most common genes and DNA among its rows. The sample table holds 7,000 to 8,500 distinct CDR3 sequences, of which about 26% were seen once. Together, the top ten hold about 6.4% of the sample. Sequenced sample: blood. The receptors here all came from a human donor who had recovered from COVID-19.

The chain has TRBV19 and TRBJ1-3; TRBD1 matches 12 bases. The CDR3 runs to 16 residues. V shed 5 bases, J shed 5 bases, and the junction held 7 bases outside the gene matches. CDR1 is LNHDA, CDR2 SQIVND, per germline (reference sequence). As DNA, the CDR3 is TGTGCCAGTAGTCGGTCCGGGACAGGGGGCCGAAACACCATATATTTT. Translated: CASSRSGTGGRNTIYF.

This clonotype is labeled medium-sized (0.01 to 0.1%). The chain recombines TRBV27 with TRBJ2-7; D is possibly TRBD1 (6 bases). This CDR3 comprises 13 residues. The germline CDR1 and CDR2 sequences are MNHEY and SMNVEV (reference sequence). V was pared by 3 bases and J by 6 bases, with 12 bases between. CDR3 residues: CASSFMDSPEQYF. DNA for the CDR3: TGTGCCAGCAGTTTCATGGACAGCCCCGAGCAGTACTTC.

Judged by abundance, this clonotype is medium-sized (0.01 to 0.1%). The J gene is TRBJ2-7, the V gene TRBV6-5, with D possibly being TRBD1 or TRBD2 (5 bases each). The CDR3 runs to 14 residues. The germline gives CDR1 MNHEY, CDR2 SVGAGI. V was clipped by 7 bases and J by 2 bases, with 15 bases between them. CDR3 nucleotide sequence: TGTGCCAGCATCAATCCGGGACCCCCCTACGAGCAGTACTTC. It is translated as CASINPGPPYEQYF.

V is TRBV4-3 and J is TRBJ2-3; 7 nucleotides match TRBD2. The CDR3 runs to 17 residues. With 0 bases clipped from V and 0 bases from J, the junction kept 6 bases outside the gene matches. CDR1 is LGHNA and CDR2 is YSLEER in the germline V gene. CDR3 bases: TGCGCCAGCAGCCAAGAGTTCTCGGGAGGCAGCACAGATACGCAGTATTTT. Encoded protein: CASSQEFSGGSTDTQYF.

CDR3: CASRDSGPEPQHF. The DNA for the CDR3 is TGTGCCAGCAGGGACAGTGGGCCGGAGCCCCAGCATTTT. V and J are TRBV6-1 and TRBJ1-5; D may be TRBD1 (6 bases). There are 13 residues in the CDR3. The V end lost 6 bases, the J end lost 8 bases, and 14 bases lay between the germline ends. Germline V gene data show CDR1 as MNHNS and CDR2 as SASEGT.

Judged by abundance, this clonotype is medium-sized. The chain links TRBV6-6 to TRBJ2-3; D ambiguous. CDR1 is MNHNY, CDR2 SVGAGI, per germline (reference sequence). The ends were cut back, 10 bases at V and 2 bases at J, with 16 bases in the middle. The CDR3 runs to 14 residues. CDR3 loop: CATCLEIPTDTQYF. The DNA for the CDR3 is TGTGCCACCTGTCTGGAGATCCCCACAGATACGCAGTATTTT.

In its sample, this clonotype was seen many times. The CDR3 is CASRYEQYF. The CDR3 DNA follows: TGTGCCAGCAGGTACGAGCAGTACTTC. V gene TRBV6-4 combines with J gene TRBJ2-7; D not certain. V was cut by 6 bases and J by 4 bases, with 1 base left in between. The CDR3 runs to 9 residues. From germline, CDR1 is MRHNA and CDR2 SNTAGT.

As for this clonotype: This may be a read error, as it is one base from a much larger clone. The chain uses TRBV6-2 or TRBV6-3 and TRBJ2-1, with 7 nucleotides matching TRBD2. Per the germline V gene, CDR1 is MNHEY and CDR2 is SVGEGT. The trim removed 11 bases at V and 7 bases at J, leaving 5 bases unmatched. This CDR3 spans 11 amino acids. In DNA form, the CDR3 reads TGTGCCGGCGGGAGTGGGAATGAGCAGTTCTTC. Protein sequence: CAGGSGNEQFF.

This clonotype is labeled medium-sized. The chain employs TRBV5-5 and TRBJ1-6; D is unclear. V lost 0 bases and J lost 0, with 13 bases in between. The germline V gene has CDR1 SGHKS and CDR2 YYEKEE (reference sequence). The CDR3 length is 18 residues. CDR3 DNA sequence: TGTGCCAGCAGCTTGGTCGGCAGAGCAAGCTCCTATAATTCACCCCTCCACTTT. Translated: CASSLVGRASSYNSPLHF.

This clonotype was observed a few times. The limits of the CDR3 on the DNA are not certain, so only TCRdb's listed CDR3 is given. The gene calls are TRBV7-5 and TRBJ2-7. TRBV7-5 is deemed a pseudogene. Both ends counted, the CDR3 spans 13 residues. CDR3 region: CISVPAAPREQYF.

Relative to its sample, this clonotype is medium-sized. The chain is built from TRBV19 and TRBJ1-1; tentative D call: TRBD1 (6 bases). V was trimmed by 5 bases and J by 5 bases, leaving 18 bases between them. This CDR3 comprises 15 residues. The germline V gene encodes CDR1 LNHDA and CDR2 SQIVND (reference sequence). CDR3 sequence: CASSASGVLGTEAFF. CDR3 nucleotides: TGTGCCAGTAGTGCATCAGGGGTCTTGGGGACTGAAGCTTTCTTT.

This clonotype is classed as medium-sized. The V and J genes are TRBV27 and TRBJ2-7; D ambiguous. V lost 3 bases to trimming and J lost 3 bases, with 15 bases between them. This CDR3 spans 15 amino acids. CDR1 is MNHEY and CDR2 is SMNVEV in the germline V gene (reference sequence). The CDR3 DNA reads as TGTGCCAGCAGTTTTTCCGCAGGCCGCTACTACGAGCAGTACTTC. Residues: CASSFSAGRYYEQYF.

As regards this clonotype: Germline and junction disagree at one end, which may indicate a read error. This rearrangement joins TRBV7-9 to TRBJ2-2; maybe TRBD2 (5 bases). Per germline, CDR1 SEHNR and CDR2 FQNEAQ (reference sequence). This CDR3 has 16 amino acids. CDR3 sequence reads: CASSQPRTHNTGELFF. The CDR3 nucleotides read TGCGCCAGCAGCCAACCCCGGACTCATAACACCGGGGAGCTGTTTTTT. Together with reference TRBV7-9 and TRBJ2-2, the CDR3 gives the full variable domain: DTGVSQNPRHKITKRGQNVTFRCDPISEHNRLYWYRQTLGQGPEFLTYFQNEAQLEKSRLLSDRFSAERPKGSFSTLEIQRTEQGDSAMYLCASSQPRTHNTGELFFGEGSRLTVL.

The genes are TRBV20-1 and TRBJ1-5, with D perhaps TRBD1 (5 bases). Germline V gene sequence: CDR1 DFQATT, CDR2 SNEGSKA (reference sequence). CDR3 length: 14 amino acids. V shed 2 bases and J shed 7 bases, with 15 bases lying between them. The CDR3 loop is CSARSGREDQPQHF. CDR3 coding DNA: TGCAGTGCTAGATCAGGGAGGGAAGACCAGCCCCAGCATTTT.

V is TRBV21-1 and J is TRBJ1-5; the table's D call, TRBD1, has no DNA check behind it. TRBV21-1 is a listed pseudogene. This CDR3 comprises 19 residues. Written as DNA, the CDR3 is TGTGCCAGCAGCCGAGGGGAAGGTGGTACCAAAAACCTTAATCAGCCCCAGCATTTT. This gives the protein CASSRGEGGTKNLNQPQHF.

This chain connects TRBV6-2 or TRBV6-3 to TRBJ2-5, with a possible D match to TRBD2 (5 bases). The CDR3 runs 15 residues. With 2 bases removed from V and 0 bases from J, the gap between germline ends came to 10 bases. Per the germline V gene, CDR1 is MNHEY and CDR2 is SVGEGT. CDR3 DNA sequence: TGTGCCAGCAGTTACGCCCAAGCGGACCAAGAGACCCAGTACTTC. This encodes CASSYAQADQETQYF.

The chain couples TRBV11-1 to TRBJ2-7, with D possibly matching TRBD1 (6 bases). Trimming removed 5 bases from V and 2 bases from J, with 13 bases in between. This CDR3 is 14 amino acids long. The germline V gene has CDR1 SGHAT and CDR2 FQDESV (reference sequence). The CDR3 spells CASSHGQSTYEQYF. Written as DNA, the CDR3 is TGTGCCAGCAGCCACGGACAGTCCACCTACGAGCAGTACTTC.

This clonotype is medium-sized. The chain carries TRBV29-1 and TRBJ2-3; TRBD2 is a possible D gene (5 bases). The length of the CDR3 is 12 residues. Germline V gene data show CDR1 as SQVTM and CDR2 as ANQGSEA. V lost 6 bases to trimming and J lost 6 bases, with 13 bases between them. The CDR3 spells CSVSEGGDTQYF. The CDR3 DNA follows: TGCAGCGTGAGTGAAGGCGGGGATACGCAGTATTTT.

The V gene is TRBV11-1, the J gene TRBJ1-3; D is perhaps TRBD1 (6 bases). From germline, CDR1 is SGHAT and CDR2 FQDESV (reference sequence). V was pared by 3 bases and J by 3 bases, with 12 bases between. The CDR3 consists of 15 residues. The CDR3 region has the DNA TGTGCCAGCAGCTTCGGGGCAGGGGATGGAAACACCATATATTTT. It translates to CASSFGAGDGNTIYF.

As DNA, the CDR3 is TGTGCCAGCAGCCTCCTAGGTGAGCAGTACTTC. As protein: CASSLLGEQYF. The chain couples TRBV27 to TRBJ2-7; D gene uncertain. The CDR3 is 11 residues long. V shed 6 bases and J shed 7 bases, with 10 bases lying between them. The germline V gene has CDR1 MNHEY and CDR2 SMNVEV (reference sequence).

This clonotype turned up a few times. The CDR3 loop is CASSLITGELFF. CDR3 DNA: TGTGCCAGCAGCCTCATAACCGGGGAGCTGTTTTTT. The chain recombines TRBV7-9 with TRBJ2-2; D unresolved. Germline V CDR1 and CDR2: SEHNR, FQNEAQ (reference sequence). This CDR3 spans 12 amino acids. Trimming shortened V by 5 bases and J by 5 bases, and 6 bases separated the two germline ends.

V gene TRBV11-2 combines with J gene TRBJ2-1; TRBD1 matches at 7 bases. V dropped 1 base and J dropped 0; count of bases not matched to a gene: 3. The CDR3 contains 16 residues. CDR1 and CDR2 (germline): SGHAT, FQNNGV. CDR3 sequence (DNA): TGTGCCAGCAGCTTAGTAGGGGGCCTCTCCTACAATGAGCAGTTCTTC. It codes for CASSLVGGLSYNEQFF. The complete variable domain, with remaining parts taken from reference TRBV11-2 and TRBJ2-1, reads EAGVAQSPRYKIIEKRQSVAFWCNPISGHATLYWYQQILGQGPKLLIQFQNNGVVDDSQLPKDRFSAERLKGVDSTLKIQPAKLEDSAVYLCASSLVGGLSYNEQFFGPGTRLTVL.

This clonotype is medium-sized by share. CDR3 region: CASSMSPGTSGGSNEQYF. The CDR3 DNA sequence: TGTGCCAGTAGTATGTCCCCCGGGACTAGCGGGGGGTCCAACGAGCAGTACTTC. The V gene is TRBV19, the J gene TRBJ2-7; TRBD2 matches at 15 bases. CDR3 length: 18 residues. The J segment lost 5 bases and the V segment lost 3 bases, leaving 11 bases of the junction unmatched. Germline loops: CDR1 LNHDA, CDR2 SQIVND (reference sequence).

This rearrangement joins TRBV11-1 to TRBJ2-7, with 8 bases fitting TRBD2. This CDR3 has 13 amino acids. CDR1 and CDR2 (germline): SGHAT, FQDESV (reference sequence). The junction had 0 bases not matched to a gene; V was cut back by 2 bases and J by 3 bases. In DNA form, the CDR3 reads TGTGCCAGCAGCTTACTAGCGGGCTACGAGCAGTACTTC. It specifies CASSLLAGYEQYF.

This chain joins TRBV29-1 and TRBJ2-1, with 9 nucleotides matching TRBD2. CDR1 and CDR2 from the germline V gene are SQVTM and ANQGSEA. V lost 6 bases to trimming and J lost 9 bases; unmatched junction nucleotides: 12. This CDR3 is built from 14 residues. The DNA of the CDR3 is TGCAGCGTGAAGGAGGGCGGGAGGGCCAGTGAGCAGTTCTTC. This gives the protein CSVKEGGRASEQFF.

In its sample, this clonotype is medium-sized. The chain combines TRBV6-5 with TRBJ2-2, with D possibly called TRBD1 or TRBD2 (5 bases each). This CDR3 spans 15 amino acids. Germline V lookup: CDR1 MNHEY, CDR2 SVGAGI. Trimming took off 6 bases at V and 6 bases at J, with 17 bases between the two ends. The CDR3 region is CASSTPGRDAGELFF. Here the CDR3 DNA reads TGTGCCAGCAGCACCCCAGGAAGGGACGCCGGGGAGCTGTTTTTT.

This chain links TRBV28 with TRBJ1-5; the D gene is possibly TRBD1 (6 bases). The CDR3 spans 18 residues. V was trimmed by 6 bases and J by 5 bases, leaving 26 bases between them. Germline-derived CDR1 and CDR2 are MDHEN and SYDVKM. CDR3 DNA: TGTGCCAGCAGCGACCCTGAGGGGGGGGTTTTTGTGTATCAGCCCCAGCATTTT. Its translation is CASSDPEGGVFVYQPQHF.

This chain uses TRBV7-2 with TRBJ2-1; TRBD2 aligns across 7 bases. Germline values: CDR1 SGHTA, CDR2 FQGNSA. The CDR3 spans 15 residues. With V trimmed by 8 bases and J by 7 bases, 14 bases remained unmatched. The CDR3 spells CASAGGGGGGNEQFF. As DNA, the CDR3 is TGTGCCAGCGCCGGTGGCGGGGGTGGGGGAAATGAGCAGTTCTTC.

In this sample, this clonotype turned up many times. The chain's CDR3 is CATSREVAGGPDEQFF. CDR3 DNA sequence: TGTGCCACCAGCAGAGAAGTAGCGGGAGGGCCGGATGAGCAGTTCTTC. This chain connects TRBV15 to TRBJ2-1; TRBD2 matches 11 bases. J gave up 8 bases and V 0 bases, and 6 bases lay outside the gene matches. CDR1 and CDR2 from the germline V gene are LNHNV and YYDKDF (reference sequence). This CDR3 comprises 16 residues.

The V call is TRBV6-1, the J call TRBJ2-7; D gene uncertain. The length of the CDR3 is 13 residues. V lost 5 bases to trimming and J lost 3 bases, with 11 bases between them. Per the germline V gene, CDR1 is MNHNS and CDR2 is SASEGT. Here the CDR3 reads CASSFADIYEQYF. In DNA, the CDR3 is TGTGCCAGCAGTTTCGCAGACATCTACGAGCAGTACTTC.